This TCR beta chain was identified in a study of blood T cell repertoires in COVID-19. In the study overall: Collection of acute and convalescent COVID-19 samples took place in the United States, Italy and Spain. The analysed material was cDNA or gDNA that came from T cells, B-cell-depleted T cells, or PBMCs.

Data came from immunoSEQ multiplex PCR; TCRdb stores just in-frame clones and leaves some out. Among around 130,000 clones, around nine tenths were seen once, and the ten largest hold approximately 2.3%. CDR1 is MDHEN and CDR2 is SYDVKM in the germline V gene. Trimming cost V 6 bases and J 5 bases; bases outside gene matches: 8. The CDR3 is 15 residues long. The receptor comes from a woman aged 50 to 60 with acute or convalescent COVID-19. The chain has TRBV28 and TRBJ1-3; 9 nucleotides align to TRBD1. Input material: peripheral blood. The CDR3 DNA reads TGTGCCAGCAGCCCACAGGGGGCGGGTAGAAACACCATATATTTT. Translated: CASSPQGAGRNTIYF.